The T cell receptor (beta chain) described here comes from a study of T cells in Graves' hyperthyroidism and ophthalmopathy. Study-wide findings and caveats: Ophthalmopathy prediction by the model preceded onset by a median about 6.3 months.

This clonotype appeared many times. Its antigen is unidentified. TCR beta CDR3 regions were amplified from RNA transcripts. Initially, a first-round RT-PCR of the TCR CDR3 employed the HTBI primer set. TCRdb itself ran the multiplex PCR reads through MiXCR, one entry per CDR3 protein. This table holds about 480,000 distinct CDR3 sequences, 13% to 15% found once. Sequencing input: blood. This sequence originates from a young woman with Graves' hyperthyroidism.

The CDR3 DNA reads TGTGCCAGCAGCCCCGGGACTCGAGACAATGAGCAGTTCTTC. It yields the protein CASSPGTRDNEQFF. The chain combines TRBV9 with TRBJ2-1; possible D gene TRBD2, 6 bases. The CDR3 has 14 amino acids. The germline CDR1 and CDR2 sequences are SGDLS and YYNGEE. V was cut by 4 bases and J by 5 bases, with 13 bases left in between.